A selection of T cell receptor beta chains follows, all from one sample in a study of blood T cell repertoires in COVID-19. The protocol was immunoSEQ multiplex PCR, while the TCRdb copy is restricted to in-frame clones and leaves out a portion. The sample has 120,000 to 150,000 clones; 70% to 90% are singletons. Sequencing used peripheral blood. All receptors derive from a human donor with acute or convalescent COVID-19. The donor label of this sample is uncertain. Both conserved end residues are part of each CDR3. The D gene is left open where the match is weak. Some rows have no size entry. The others give once, few or many, or a class for an expanded clone.

j_call	v_call	d_call	clone_size	cdr3_aa	cdr3_nt
TRBJ1-2	TRBV28	.	.	CASSLSGLYGYTF	TGTGCCAGCAGTTTATCCGGTCTCTATGGCTACACCTTC
TRBJ1-5	TRBV19	.	.	CASSIPYEVNLQHF	TGTGCCAGTAGTATCCCATATGAGGTGAATCTCCAGCATTTT
TRBJ1-1	TRBV6-2/TRBV6-3	.	.	CASSLSGDHTEAFF	TGTGCCAGCAGTTTATCAGGGGATCACACTGAAGCTTTCTTT
TRBJ1-1	TRBV11-1	TRBD1	.	CASSFPGQGAGTEAFF	TGTGCCAGCAGCTTCCCGGGACAGGGGGCAGGGACTGAAGCTTTCTTT
TRBJ1-1	TRBV19	TRBD1	few	CASSHRGMNTEAFF	TGTGCCAGTTCCCACAGGGGAATGAACACTGAAGCTTTCTTT
TRBJ1-2	TRBV10-3	TRBD1	.	CAISEEGAIYGYTF	TGTGCCATCAGTGAGGAGGGGGCTATCTATGGCTACACCTTC
TRBJ1-1	TRBV21-1	.	.	CASPLPSEAFF	TGTGCCAGCCCCCTTCCCTCTGAAGCTTTCTTT
TRBJ1-4	TRBV4-3	TRBD1	.	CASSGGQVSTNEKLFF	TGCGCCAGCAGCGGGGGACAGGTCTCAACTAATGAAAAACTGTTTTTT
TRBJ2-1	TRBV30	.	.	CAWIGSRDEQFF	TGTGCCTGGATCGGCTCCAGGGATGAGCAGTTCTTC
TRBJ1-1	TRBV28	TRBD1	.	CASSPGGITEAFF	TGTGCCAGCAGCCCAGGGGGGATTACTGAAGCTTTCTTT
TRBJ1-5	TRBV28	.	.	CASTPGGQGGNQPQHF	TGTGCCAGCACCCCCGGGGGGCAAGGCGGCAATCAGCCCCAGCATTTT
TRBJ2-1	TRBV15	.	.	CATSRDQTRGYNEQFF	TGTGCCACCAGCAGAGACCAGACAAGGGGCTACAATGAGCAGTTCTTC
TRBJ1-1	TRBV19	.	once	CASSMQKYTEAFF	TGTGCCAGTAGTATGCAGAAGTACACTGAAGCTTTCTTT
TRBJ1-2	TRBV6-2/TRBV6-3	.	.	CASSIGQILYGYTF	TGTGCCAGCAGTATCGGACAGATTCTTTATGGCTACACCTTC